The table lists the clone carrying this T cell receptor (beta chain) with a few counts. The antigen is undetermined. This specimen belongs to a study of T cells after yellow fever vaccination. Study background: Fractions with few cells were prepared using SMART-Seq v4 Ultra Low Input.

TCRdb reanalysed the 5' RACE reads using MiXCR and keeps one entry per CDR3 protein. The sample has hundreds of thousands of distinct CDR3 sequences; 3.6% are singletons. Study-level points and caveats: A small proportion of clonotypes was detected in both the CD4 and CD8 compartments.

Per the germline V gene, CDR1 is SEHNR and CDR2 is FQNEAQ (reference sequence). This CDR3 region has 13 residues. The V and J ends lost 2 bases and 6 bases respectively, with 11 bases between them. The clonotype comes from a man aged 18 to 30 who received the YFV17D yellow fever vaccine. The input for sequencing was PBMCs, taken on the day of the yellow fever booster vaccination. The chain uses TRBV7-9 and TRBJ2-7; D is possibly TRBD1 (6 bases). In nucleotides, the CDR3 is TGTGCCAGCAGCTTATGGACAGTGGGCGAGCAGTACGTC. It encodes CASSLWTVGEQYV.